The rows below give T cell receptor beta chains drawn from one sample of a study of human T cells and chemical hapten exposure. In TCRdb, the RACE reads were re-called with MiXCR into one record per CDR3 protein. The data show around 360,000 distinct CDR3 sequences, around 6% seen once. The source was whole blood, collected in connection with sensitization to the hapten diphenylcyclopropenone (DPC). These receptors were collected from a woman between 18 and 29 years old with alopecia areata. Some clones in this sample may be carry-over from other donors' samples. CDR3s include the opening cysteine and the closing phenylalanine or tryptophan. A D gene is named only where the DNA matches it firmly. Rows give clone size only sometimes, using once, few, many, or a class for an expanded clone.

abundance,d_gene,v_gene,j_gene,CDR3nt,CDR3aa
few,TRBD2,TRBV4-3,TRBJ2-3,TGCGCCAGCAGCCAAGATACGGCGGGGGGGCTGGCAGATACGCAGTATTTT,CASSQDTAGGLADTQYF
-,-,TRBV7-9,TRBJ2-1,TGTGCCGCAGCGGACCAGGCCGGGGGTGATGAGCAGTTCTTC,CAAADQAGGDEQFF
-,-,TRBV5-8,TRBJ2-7,TGTGCCAGCAGCTTGGCCGCTTTTTCCGGGACGGCCTACGAGCAGTACTTC,CASSLAAFSGTAYEQYF
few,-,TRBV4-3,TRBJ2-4,TGCGCCAGCAGCCAAGAAATTTACGGAGCCAAAAACATTCAGTACTTC,CASSQEIYGAKNIQYF
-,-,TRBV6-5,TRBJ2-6,TGTGCCAGCAGTTACGGTCTCTCTGGGGCCAACGTCCTGACTTTC,CASSYGLSGANVLTF
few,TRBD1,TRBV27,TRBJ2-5,TGTGCCAGCAGGCCGGACAGGGGAGAGACCCAGTACTTC,CASRPDRGETQYF
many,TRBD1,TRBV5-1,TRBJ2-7,TGCGCCAGCAGCAGAGATTCGGACAGGGACGAGCAGTACTTC,CASSRDSDRDEQYF
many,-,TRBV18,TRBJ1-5,TGTGCCAGCTCACCAACTGGACAGCGCAATCAGCCCCAGCATTTT,CASSPTGQRNQPQHF
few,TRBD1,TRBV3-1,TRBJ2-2,TGTGCCAGCAGCCCTACCCGGACAGGGCCCGGGGAGCTGTTTTTT,CASSPTRTGPGELFF
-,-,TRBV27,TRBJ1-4,TGTGCCAGCGGAGCGCCGGGGAGGCTGTTTTTT,CASGAPGRLFF
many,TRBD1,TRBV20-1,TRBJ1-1,TGCAGTGCTAGAGGATCCGTCAGGGACAGCCTCGGGGGTACTGAAGCTTTCTTT,CSARGSVRDSLGGTEAFF
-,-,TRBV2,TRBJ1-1,TGTGCCAGTCGAATACGGGTGAACACTGAAGCTTTCTTT,CASRIRVNTEAFF
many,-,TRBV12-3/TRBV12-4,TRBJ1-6,TGTGCCAGCAGTCATCAGGGTATCCATTCACCCCTCCACTTT,CASSHQGIHSPLHF
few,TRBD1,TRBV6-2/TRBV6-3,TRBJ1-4,TGTGCCAGCATGGAATTCCGGGACAGGGCCGGGAGGAATGAAAAACTGTTTTTT,CASMEFRDRAGRNEKLFF
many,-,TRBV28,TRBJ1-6,TGTGCCAGCAGGTCCCAGGGATTGCCCCTCCACTTT,CASRSQGLPLHF
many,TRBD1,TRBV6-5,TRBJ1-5,TGTGCCAGCAGGGCGGACAGGGGGCTTTATCAGCCCCAGCATTTT,CASRADRGLYQPQHF
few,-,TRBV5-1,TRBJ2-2,TGCGCCAGCCGTATAGATAACGGGGAGCTGTTTTTT,CASRIDNGELFF
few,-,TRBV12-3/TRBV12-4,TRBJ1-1,TGTGCCAGCAGTATACGGAGAGGGAACACTGAAGCTTTCTTT,CASSIRRGNTEAFF
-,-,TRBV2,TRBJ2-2,TGTGCCAGCATCGGCACCGGGACACTCTTAAGCGGGGAGCTGTTTTTT,CASIGTGTLLSGELFF
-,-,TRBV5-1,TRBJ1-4,TGCGCCAGCAGCTTGGAGGATCCGGATCTGAATGAAAAACTGTTTTTT,CASSLEDPDLNEKLFF
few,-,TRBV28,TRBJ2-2,TGTGCCAGCAGCATAGCACTGGGACTCGGCACCGGGGAGCTGTTTTTT,CASSIALGLGTGELFF
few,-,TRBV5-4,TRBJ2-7,TGTGCCAGCAGCTTGGGGGGAATCCTCTCCTACGAGCGGTACTTC,CASSLGGILSYERYF